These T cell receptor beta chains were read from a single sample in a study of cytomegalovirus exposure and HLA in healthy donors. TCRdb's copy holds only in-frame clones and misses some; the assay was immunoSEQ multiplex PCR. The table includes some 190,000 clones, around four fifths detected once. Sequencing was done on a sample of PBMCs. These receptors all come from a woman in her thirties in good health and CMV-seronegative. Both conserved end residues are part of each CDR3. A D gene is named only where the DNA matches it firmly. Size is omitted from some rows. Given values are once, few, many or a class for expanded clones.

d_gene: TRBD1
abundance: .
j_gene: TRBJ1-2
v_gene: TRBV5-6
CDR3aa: CASSKMTGDRVYGYTF
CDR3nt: TGTGCCAGCAGCAAAATGACAGGGGATAGGGTCTATGGCTACACCTTC

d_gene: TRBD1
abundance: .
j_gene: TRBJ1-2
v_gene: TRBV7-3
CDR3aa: CASSFGTGDGYTF
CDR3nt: TGTGCCAGCAGCTTCGGGACAGGGGATGGCTACACCTTC

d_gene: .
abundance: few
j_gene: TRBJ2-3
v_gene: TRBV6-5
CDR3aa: CASSYGGATDTQYF
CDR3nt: TGTGCCAGCAGTTACGGGGGGGCCACAGATACGCAGTATTTT

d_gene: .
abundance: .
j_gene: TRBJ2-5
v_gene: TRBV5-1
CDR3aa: CASSLLPGWAQETQYF
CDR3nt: TGCGCCAGCAGCTTGTTGCCGGGGTGGGCCCAAGAGACCCAGTACTTC

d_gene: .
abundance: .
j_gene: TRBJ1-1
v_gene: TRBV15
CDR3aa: CATSRDQGGEAFF
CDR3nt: TGTGCCACCAGCAGAGATCAGGGTGGCGAAGCTTTCTTT

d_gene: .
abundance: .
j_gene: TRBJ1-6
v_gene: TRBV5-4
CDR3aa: CASRRDNPSPLHF
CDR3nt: TGTGCCAGCAGGAGGGACAACCCATCACCCCTCCACTTT

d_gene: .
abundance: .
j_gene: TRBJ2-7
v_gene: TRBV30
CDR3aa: CAWSGGGANSYEQYF
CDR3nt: TGTGCCTGGAGCGGTGGGGGGGCGAATTCCTACGAGCAGTACTTC

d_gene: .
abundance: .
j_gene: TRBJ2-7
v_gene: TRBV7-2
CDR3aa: CASSGTQGGNEQYF
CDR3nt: TGTGCCAGCAGCGGGACACAGGGAGGGAACGAGCAGTACTTC

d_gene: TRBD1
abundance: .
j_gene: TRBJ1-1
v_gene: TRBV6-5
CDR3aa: CASSIQGTEAFF
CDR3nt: TGTGCCAGCAGCATACAGGGGACCGAAGCTTTCTTT

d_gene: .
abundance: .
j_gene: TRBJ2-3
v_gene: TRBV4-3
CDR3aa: CASSQDNYNTGDTQYF
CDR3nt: TGCGCCAGCAGCCAAGATAACTATAACACAGGGGATACGCAGTATTTT

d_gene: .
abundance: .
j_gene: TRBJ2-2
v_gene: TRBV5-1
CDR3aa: CASSPWTDGELFF
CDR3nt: TGCGCCAGCAGTCCTTGGACAGACGGGGAGCTGTTTTTT

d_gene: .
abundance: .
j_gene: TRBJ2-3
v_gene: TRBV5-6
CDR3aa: CASSLARWADTQYF
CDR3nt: TGTGCCAGCAGCTTGGCTAGGTGGGCAGATACGCAGTATTTT

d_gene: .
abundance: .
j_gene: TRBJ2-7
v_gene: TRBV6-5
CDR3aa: CASRRAPHEQYF
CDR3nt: TGTGCCAGCCGGAGGGCCCCCCACGAGCAGTACTTC

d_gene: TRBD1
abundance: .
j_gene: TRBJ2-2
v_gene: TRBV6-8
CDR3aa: CASPWASPGQGNTGELFF
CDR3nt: TGTGCCAGCCCTTGGGCCTCTCCGGGACAGGGGAACACCGGGGAGCTGTTTTTT

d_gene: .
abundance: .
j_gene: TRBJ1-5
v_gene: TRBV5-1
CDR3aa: CASSLGSGAPNQPQHF
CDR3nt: TGCGCCAGCAGCTTGGGCAGCGGGGCCCCCAATCAGCCCCAGCATTTT

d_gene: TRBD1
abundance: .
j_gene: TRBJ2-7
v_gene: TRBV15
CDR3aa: CATSSRDSYEQYF
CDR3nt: TGTGCCACCAGCAGCCGGGACAGCTACGAGCAGTACTTC

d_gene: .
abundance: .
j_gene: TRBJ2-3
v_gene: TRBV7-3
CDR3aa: CASSSYPGPRGGDTQYF
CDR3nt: TGTGCCAGCAGCTCATATCCGGGACCGAGGGGAGGAGATACGCAGTATTTT

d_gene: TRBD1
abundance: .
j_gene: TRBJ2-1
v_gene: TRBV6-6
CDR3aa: CASSSIPGQGNNEQFF
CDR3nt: TGTGCCAGCAGTTCTATCCCGGGACAGGGTAACAATGAGCAGTTCTTC

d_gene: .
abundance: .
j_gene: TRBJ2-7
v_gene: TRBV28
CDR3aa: CASSPGLRHYEQYF
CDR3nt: TGTGCCAGCAGTCCGGGACTTAGGCACTACGAGCAGTACTTC

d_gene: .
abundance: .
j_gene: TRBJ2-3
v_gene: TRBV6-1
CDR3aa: CASSSGAGGTDTQYF
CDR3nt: TGTGCCAGCAGCTCCGGAGCAGGGGGCACAGATACGCAGTATTTT

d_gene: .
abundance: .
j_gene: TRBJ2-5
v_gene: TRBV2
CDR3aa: CASNPGYLEYF
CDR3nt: TGTGCCAGCAACCCGGGGTACCTCGAGTACTTC

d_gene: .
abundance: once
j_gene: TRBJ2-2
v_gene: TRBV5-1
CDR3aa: CASSPEGQNTGELFF
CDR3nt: TGCGCCAGCAGCCCGGAAGGACAGAACACCGGGGAGCTGTTTTTT

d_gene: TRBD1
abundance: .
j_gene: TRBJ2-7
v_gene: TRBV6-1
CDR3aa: CASSEETGGYWSYEQYF
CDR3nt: TGTGCCAGCAGTGAAGAAACAGGGGGCTATTGGTCCTACGAGCAGTACTTC

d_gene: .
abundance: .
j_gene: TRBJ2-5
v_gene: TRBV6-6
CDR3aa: CASSYSRGRIKETQYF
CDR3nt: TGTGCCAGCAGTTACTCGCGGGGTAGAATAAAAGAGACCCAGTACTTC

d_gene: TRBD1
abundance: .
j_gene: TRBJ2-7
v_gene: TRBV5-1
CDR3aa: CASSRGQDYEQYF
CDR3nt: TGCGCCAGCAGCCGCGGACAGGACTACGAGCAGTACTTC

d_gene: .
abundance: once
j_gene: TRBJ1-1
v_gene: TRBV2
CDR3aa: CASSEGLGMNTEAFF
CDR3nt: TGTGCCAGCAGTGAGGGGCTCGGCATGAACACTGAAGCTTTCTTT

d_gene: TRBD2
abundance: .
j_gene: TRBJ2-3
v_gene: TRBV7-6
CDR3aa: CASSSTSGGPTDTQYF
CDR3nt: TGTGCCAGCAGCTCGACTAGCGGGGGGCCCACAGATACGCAGTATTTT

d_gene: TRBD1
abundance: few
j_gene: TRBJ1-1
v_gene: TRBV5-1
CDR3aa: CASSSSGGNTEAFF
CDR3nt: TGCGCCAGCAGCTCTTCAGGGGGCAACACTGAAGCTTTCTTT

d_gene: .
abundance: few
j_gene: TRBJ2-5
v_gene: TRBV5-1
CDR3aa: CASSLGAQETQYF
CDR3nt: TGCGCCAGCAGCTTGGGCGCACAAGAGACCCAGTACTTC

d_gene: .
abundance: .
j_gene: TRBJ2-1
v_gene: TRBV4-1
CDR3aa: CASSQDGMAHNEQFF
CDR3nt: TGCGCCAGCAGCCAAGATGGTATGGCTCACAATGAGCAGTTCTTC

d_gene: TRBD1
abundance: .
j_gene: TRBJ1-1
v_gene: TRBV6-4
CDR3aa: CASSGQGFEAFF
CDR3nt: TGTGCCAGCAGCGGACAGGGGTTTGAAGCTTTCTTT

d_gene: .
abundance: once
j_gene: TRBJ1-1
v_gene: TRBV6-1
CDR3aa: CASSEVLRTWRNTEAFF
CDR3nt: TGTGCCAGCAGTGAAGTGTTACGGACTTGGAGAAACACTGAAGCTTTCTTT

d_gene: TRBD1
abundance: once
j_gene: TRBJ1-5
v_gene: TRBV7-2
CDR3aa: CASSFDRGNQPQHF
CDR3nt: TGTGCCAGCAGCTTCGACAGGGGGAATCAGCCCCAGCATTTT

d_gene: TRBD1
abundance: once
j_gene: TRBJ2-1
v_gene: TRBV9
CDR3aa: CASSVGSLGTGGASYNEQFF
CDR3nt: TGTGCCAGCAGCGTAGGAAGTTTGGGGACAGGGGGAGCATCCTACAATGAGCAGTTCTTC

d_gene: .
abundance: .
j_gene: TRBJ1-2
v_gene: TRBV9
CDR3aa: CASSEGANYGYTF
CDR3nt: TGTGCCAGCAGCGAGGGAGCTAACTATGGCTACACCTTC

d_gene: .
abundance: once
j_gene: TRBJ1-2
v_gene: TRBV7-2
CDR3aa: CASSLTTAGPLGYTF
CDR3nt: TGTGCCAGCAGCTTAACGACAGCGGGACCTTTGGGCTACACCTTC

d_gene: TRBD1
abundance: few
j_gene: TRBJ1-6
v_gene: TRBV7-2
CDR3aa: CASSLVQGVSSPLHF
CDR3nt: TGTGCCAGCAGCTTAGTACAGGGGGTGAGTTCACCCCTCCACTTT

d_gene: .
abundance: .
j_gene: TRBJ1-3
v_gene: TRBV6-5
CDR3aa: CASMGGNSGNTIYF
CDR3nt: TGTGCCAGCATGGGGGGAAACTCTGGAAACACCATATATTTT

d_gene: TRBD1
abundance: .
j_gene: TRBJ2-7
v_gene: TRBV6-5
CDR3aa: CASRNRGSEQYF
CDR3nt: TGTGCCAGCCGAAACAGGGGGAGCGAGCAGTACTTC

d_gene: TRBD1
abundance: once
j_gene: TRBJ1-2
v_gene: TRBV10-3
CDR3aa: CAISERRDRDGYTF
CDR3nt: TGTGCCATCAGTGAGAGGCGGGACAGGGATGGCTACACCTTC

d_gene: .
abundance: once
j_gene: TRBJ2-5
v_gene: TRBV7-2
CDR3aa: CASSLAPLRGPQETQYF
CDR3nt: TGTGCCAGCAGCTTAGCCCCCCTGCGGGGGCCCCAAGAGACCCAGTACTTC

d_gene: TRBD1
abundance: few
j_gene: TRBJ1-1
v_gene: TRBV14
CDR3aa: CASSQVGQGETEAFF
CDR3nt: TGTGCCAGCAGCCAAGTAGGACAGGGTGAGACTGAAGCTTTCTTT

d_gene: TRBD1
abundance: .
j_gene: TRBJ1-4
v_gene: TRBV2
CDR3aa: CANGGGRGEKLFF
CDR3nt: TGTGCCAATGGAGGGGGCCGGGGTGAAAAACTGTTTTTT

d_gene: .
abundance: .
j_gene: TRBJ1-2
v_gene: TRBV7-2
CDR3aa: CASSLTREGYGYTF
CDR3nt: TGTGCCAGCAGCTTAACCAGGGAAGGCTATGGCTACACCTTC

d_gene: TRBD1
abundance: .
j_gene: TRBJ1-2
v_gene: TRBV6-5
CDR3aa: CASSSRQGRGGYTF
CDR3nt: TGTGCCAGCAGTTCCCGACAGGGACGAGGGGGCTACACCTTC

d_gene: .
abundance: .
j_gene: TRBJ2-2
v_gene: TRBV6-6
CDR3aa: CASSYTRENTGELFF
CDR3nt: TGTGCCAGCAGTTACACACGGGAGAACACCGGGGAGCTGTTTTTT